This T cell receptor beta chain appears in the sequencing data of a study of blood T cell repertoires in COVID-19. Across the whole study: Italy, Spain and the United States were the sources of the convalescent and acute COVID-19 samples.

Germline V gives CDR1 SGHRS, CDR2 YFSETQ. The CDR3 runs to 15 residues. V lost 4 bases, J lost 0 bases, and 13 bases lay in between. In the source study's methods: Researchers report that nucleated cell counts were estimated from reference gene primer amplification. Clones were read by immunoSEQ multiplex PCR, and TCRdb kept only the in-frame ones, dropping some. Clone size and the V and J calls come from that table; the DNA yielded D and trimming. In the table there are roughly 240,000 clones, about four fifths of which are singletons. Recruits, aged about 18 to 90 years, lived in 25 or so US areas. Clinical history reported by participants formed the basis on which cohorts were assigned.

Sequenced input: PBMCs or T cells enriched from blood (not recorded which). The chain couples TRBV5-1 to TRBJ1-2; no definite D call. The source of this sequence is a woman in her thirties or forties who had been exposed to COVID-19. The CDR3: CASSPGSGSNYGYTF. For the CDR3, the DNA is TGCGCCAGCAGCCCCGGTTCGGGTTCTAACTATGGCTACACCTTC.